The 21 T cell receptor beta chains in this list originate from one sample, sequenced in a study of identical twins. TCRdb used MiXCR to reprocess the 5' RACE reads, holding one entry per CDR3 protein. Among approximately 680,000 distinct CDR3 sequences, around 7.5% were seen once, and the ten largest hold around 1.6%. The same sample was also studied in work on yellow fever vaccine responses in identical twins.

Sequencing was done on a sample of PBMCs. The receptors here all came from a woman under 30 in good health.

This clonotype was recorded at least ten times. V usage is TRBV27 and J usage is TRBJ1-6; tentatively, D is TRBD1 (6 bases). Deletions cut 5 bases from V and 7 bases from J, with 21 bases between. The CDR3 is 17 amino acids. Germline CDR1 MNHEY, CDR2 SMNVEV (reference sequence). CDR3 coding DNA: TGTGCCAGCAGTCCTCCGCCAACCGGGACATTGAATTCACCCCTCCACTTT. Translated, it gives CASSPPPTGTLNSPLHF.

This clonotype was picked up a small number of times. Here the CDR3 reads CSGTDPSGSSWNEQYF. The DNA of the CDR3 is TGCAGTGGGACAGATCCCAGCGGGAGCTCTTGGAACGAGCAGTACTTC. The chain links TRBV20-1 to TRBJ2-7; 8 bases align to TRBD2. CDR3 size: 16 residues. J lost 5 bases, V lost 7 bases, and 19 bases had no gene match. Germline CDR1 DFQATT, CDR2 SNEGSKA (reference sequence).

There are many counts of this clonotype. The chain employs TRBV5-1 and TRBJ2-1; 9 bases align to TRBD2. With V trimmed by 4 bases and J by 5 bases, 10 bases remained unmatched. The CDR3 totals 16 residues. Germline lookup yields CDR1 SGHRS and CDR2 YFSETQ. CDR3 amino acids: CASSATSGSSNNEQFF. The CDR3, as DNA: TGCGCCAGCAGCGCTACTAGCGGGTCGTCAAACAATGAGCAGTTCTTC.

This clonotype was counted ten times or more. V and J are TRBV12-3 or TRBV12-4 and TRBJ1-1, with D perhaps TRBD1 (5 bases). V was pared by 3 bases and J by 8 bases, with 13 bases between. The CDR3 totals 13 residues. The CDR3 DNA sequence: TGTGCCAGCAGTTTTCCAGGGTTAGCCGAAGCTTTCTTT. It translates to CASSFPGLAEAFF.

The sample holds a few counts of this clonotype. This chain connects TRBV20-1 to TRBJ1-1; TRBD1 is a possible D gene (5 bases). Deletions cut 4 bases from V and 2 bases from J, with 20 bases between. CDR3 length equals 16 residues. Germline lookup yields CDR1 DFQATT and CDR2 SNEGSKA (reference sequence). Here the CDR3 reads CSATTAKRFINTEAFF. As DNA, the CDR3 is TGCAGTGCTACGACAGCCAAGCGGTTTATCAACACTGAAGCTTTCTTT.

The chain has TRBV3-1 and TRBJ1-6; 8 bases agree with TRBD1. Germline-derived CDR1 and CDR2 are LGHDT and YNNKEL (reference sequence). V dropped 4 bases and J dropped 4; count of bases not matched to a gene: 6. The CDR3 has 16 residues. CDR3 loop: CASSRKQGGYNSPLHF. As DNA, the CDR3 is TGTGCCAGCAGCCGAAAACAGGGGGGATATAATTCACCCCTCCACTTT.

This clonotype was counted at least ten times. The chain recombines TRBV11-3 with TRBJ2-7; possibly TRBD1 for D (6 bases). With 1 base removed from V and 5 bases from J, the gap between germline ends came to 18 bases. From germline, CDR1 is SGHNT and CDR2 YENEEA. The CDR3 length is 16 residues. CDR3 sequence (DNA): TGTGCCAGCAGCTTAGCCTATAGTCCGGCAGGGGACGAGCAGTACTTC. Amino acids: CASSLAYSPAGDEQYF.

The gene calls are TRBV9 and TRBJ2-1; 7 bases fit TRBD1. The junction had 14 bases not matched to a gene; V was cut back by 2 bases and J by 6 bases. Germline assignment: CDR1 SGDLS and CDR2 YYNGEE. The CDR3 loop spans 17 amino acids. The CDR3 DNA reads TGTGCCAGCAGCGTGACAGGGTCAGCTCCCATGACCAATGAGCAGTTCTTC. Its protein is CASSVTGSAPMTNEQFF.

The chain links TRBV11-1 to TRBJ2-7; D uncertain. Trimming pared 1 base from V and 1 base from J, leaving 23 bases between. This CDR3 has 19 amino acids. Germline values: CDR1 SGHAT, CDR2 FQDESV (reference sequence). The CDR3 protein is CASSLGGFLPHLRSYEQYF. The DNA of the CDR3 is TGTGCCAGCAGCTTAGGAGGATTCCTACCCCATTTACGGTCCTACGAGCAGTACTTC.

The rearrangement links TRBV28 to TRBJ2-6, with D hard to call. Germline CDR1 and CDR2: MDHEN and SYDVKM. Trimming removed 1 base from V and 2 bases from J, with 12 bases in between. CDR3 length: 17 amino acids. This CDR3 reads CASSLSHLLAGANVLTF. CDR3 nucleotide sequence: TGTGCCAGCAGTTTATCTCACCTGTTGGCTGGGGCCAACGTCCTGACTTTC.

This clonotype occurred a few times. This rearrangement joins TRBV29-1 to TRBJ2-2, with 8 nucleotides matching TRBD1. Germline lookup yields CDR1 SQVTM and CDR2 ANQGSEA. The CDR3 covers 14 residues. The junction had 9 bases not matched to a gene; V was cut back by 5 bases and J by 7 bases. CDR3 nucleotides: TGCAGCGTTACTAGGACAGGGCGAAGCGGGGAGCTGTTTTTT. Translated: CSVTRTGRSGELFF.

This clonotype was recorded a few times. V gene TRBV10-3 combines with J gene TRBJ2-3; 14 bases match TRBD2. Germline CDR1 and CDR2: ENHRY and SYGVKD. V lost 6 bases to trimming and J lost 5 bases; unmatched junction nucleotides: 4. CDR3 size: 15 residues. CDR3 nucleotide sequence: TGTGCCATCAGGGGGACTAGCGGGAGTGGAGATACGCAGTATTTT. Protein sequence: CAIRGTSGSGDTQYF.

CDR3 loop: CASKAPGHHQPQHF. CDR3 nucleotides: TGTGCCAGCAAGGCCCCGGGACATCATCAGCCCCAGCATTTT. The rearrangement joins TRBV19 to TRBJ1-5, with D possibly matching TRBD1 (6 bases). V dropped 9 bases and J dropped 5 bases, with 17 bases sitting between them. This CDR3 contains 14 residues. The germline V gene encodes CDR1 LNHDA and CDR2 SQIVND (reference sequence).

This clonotype came up many times. V is TRBV5-1 and J is TRBJ2-7; possibly TRBD2 for D (6 bases). This CDR3 comprises 14 residues. V lost 1 base, J lost 3 bases, and 11 bases lay in between. Per the germline V gene, CDR1 is SGHRS and CDR2 is YFSETQ. CDR3 in amino acids: CASSLTLANYEQYF. CDR3 bases: TGCGCCAGCAGCTTGACCCTAGCGAACTACGAGCAGTACTTC.

The rearrangement joins TRBV6-5 to TRBJ2-7; 7 bases map to TRBD1. This CDR3 has 12 residues. Germline-derived CDR1 and CDR2 are MNHEY and SVGAGI. The ends lost 4 bases at V and 7 bases at J; junction bases unmatched: 4. CDR3 residues: CASSLDRNEQYF. CDR3 nucleotides: TGTGCCAGCAGTTTGGACAGGAATGAGCAGTACTTC.

This clonotype was recorded many times. V gene TRBV29-1 combines with J gene TRBJ2-7; TRBD2 might be the D (5 bases). This CDR3 is built from 12 residues. Germline CDR1 is SQVTM and CDR2 is ANQGSEA. Trimming took off 4 bases at V and 5 bases at J, with 12 bases between the two ends. The DNA of the CDR3 is TGCAGCGTTGCCCCCACCGGGGACGAGCAGTACTTC. Translation gives CSVAPTGDEQYF.

The V and J genes are TRBV4-1 and TRBJ2-5; TRBD2 might be the D (7 bases). The V gene lost 2 bases and the J gene lost 5 bases, with 12 bases spanning the gap. The CDR3 length is 14 residues. The germline gives CDR1 MGHRA, CDR2 YSYEKL. The DNA for the CDR3 is TGCGCCAGCAGCCAATACAGGGAGGGGGAGACCCAGTACTTC. The encoded protein is CASSQYREGETQYF.

The V gene is TRBV12-3 or TRBV12-4, the J gene TRBJ2-5; D possibly corresponds to TRBD1 (6 bases). CDR3 size: 15 residues. V was trimmed by 4 bases and J by 0 bases, leaving 12 bases between them. The CDR3 protein is CASSSRGGYQETQYF. CDR3 DNA: TGTGCCAGCAGTTCTCGAGGGGGATACCAAGAGACCCAGTACTTC.

This clonotype was observed at least ten times. The chain joins TRBV28 to TRBJ2-1; 10 nucleotides match TRBD2. The CDR3 length is 13 residues. Germline lookup yields CDR1 MDHEN and CDR2 SYDVKM. The ends lost 6 bases at V and 13 bases at J; junction bases unmatched: 9. The CDR3 region has the DNA TGTGCCAGCAGCCTTGGGACTAGCGAAACCCAGTTCTTC. It translates to CASSLGTSETQFF.

The genes are TRBV7-3 and TRBJ2-1; 15 bases align to TRBD2. The CDR3 has 18 residues. The germline V gene has CDR1 SGHTA and CDR2 FQGTGA. V was pared by 5 bases and J by 7 bases, with 12 bases of the junction left unmatched. CDR3: CASSLYGLAGGVGNEQFF. As DNA, the CDR3 is TGTGCCAGCAGCCTATATGGACTAGCGGGAGGGGTGGGGAATGAGCAGTTCTTC.

This chain uses TRBV5-1 with TRBJ1-6; TRBD1 agrees at 8 bases. The CDR3 totals 15 residues. The V and J ends lost 4 bases and 5 bases, in that order; junction bases with no gene match: 5. From germline, CDR1 is SGHRS and CDR2 YFSETQ. CDR3 amino acids: CASSATGQDNSPLHF. In DNA, the CDR3 is TGCGCCAGCAGCGCAACGGGACAGGATAATTCACCCCTCCACTTT. The complete variable domain, with remaining parts taken from reference TRBV5-1 and TRBJ1-6, reads KAGVTQTPRYLIKTRGQQVTLSCSPISGHRSVSWYQQTPGQGLQFLFEYFSETQRNKGNFPGRFSGRQFSNSRSEMNVSTLELGDSALYLCASSATGQDNSPLHFGNGTRLTVT.